Ten or more counts support the clone carrying this TCR beta chain. Its antigen is not identified. These patients, aged 18 to 65, had recently diagnosed hyperthyroidism lasting under 2 months. This entry is derived from a study of T cells in Graves' hyperthyroidism and ophthalmopathy. Study-wide findings and caveats: Most clonotypes expanded in thyroid above 0.001 were likewise present in blood.

Regions amplified from RNA transcripts were the TCR beta CDR3 regions. Using the HTBI primer set, a first-round RT-PCR was run on the TCR CDR3. MiXCR was run by TCRdb on the multiplex PCR reads, yielding one entry per CDR3 protein. Of under 650,000 distinct CDR3 sequences in the sample, around 15% were seen once. Germline V gene data show CDR1 as DFQATT and CDR2 as SNEGSKA (reference sequence). The germline V and J ends were trimmed by 6 bases and 3 bases, with 9 bases remaining between them. The CDR3 extends over 11 amino acids. The V and J genes are TRBV20-1 and TRBJ2-7, with D maybe TRBD2 (6 bases). The TCR originated in a woman aged 30 to 39 with Graves' hyperthyroidism. Sequenced sample: blood. In DNA form, the CDR3 reads TGCAGTGCCAAGGACTACTACGAGCAGTACTTC. This translates into CSAKDYYEQYF.